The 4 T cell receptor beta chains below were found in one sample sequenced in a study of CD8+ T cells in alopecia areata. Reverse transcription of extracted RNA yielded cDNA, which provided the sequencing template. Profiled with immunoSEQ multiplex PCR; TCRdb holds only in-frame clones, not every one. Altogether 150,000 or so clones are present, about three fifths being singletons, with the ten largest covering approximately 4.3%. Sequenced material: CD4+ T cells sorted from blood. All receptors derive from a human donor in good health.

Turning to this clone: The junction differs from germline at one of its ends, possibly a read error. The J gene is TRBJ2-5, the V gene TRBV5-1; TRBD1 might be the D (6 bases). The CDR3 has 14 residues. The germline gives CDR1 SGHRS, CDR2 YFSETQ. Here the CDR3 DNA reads TGCGCCAGCACCTTGAGGGGGATCGGAGAGACCCAGTACTTC. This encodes CASTLRGIGETQYF.

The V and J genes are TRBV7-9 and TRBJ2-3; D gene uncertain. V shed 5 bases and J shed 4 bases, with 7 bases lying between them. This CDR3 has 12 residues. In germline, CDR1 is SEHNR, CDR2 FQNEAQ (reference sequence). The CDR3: CASSPLADTQYF. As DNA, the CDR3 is TGTGCCAGCAGCCCTCTTGCAGATACGCAGTATTTT.

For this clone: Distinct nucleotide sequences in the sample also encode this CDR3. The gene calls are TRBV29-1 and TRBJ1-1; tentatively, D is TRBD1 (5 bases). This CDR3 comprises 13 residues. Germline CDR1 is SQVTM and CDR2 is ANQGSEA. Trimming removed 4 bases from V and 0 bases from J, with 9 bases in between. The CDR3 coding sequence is TGCAGCGTTGCGGGGCGGATGAACACTGAAGCTTTCTTT. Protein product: CSVAGRMNTEAFF.

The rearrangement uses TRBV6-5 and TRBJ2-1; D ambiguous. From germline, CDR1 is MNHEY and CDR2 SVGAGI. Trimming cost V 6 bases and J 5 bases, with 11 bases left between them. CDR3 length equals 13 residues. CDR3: CASRFSLNNEQFF. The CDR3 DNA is TGTGCCAGCAGATTCTCCCTGAACAATGAGCAGTTCTTC.